The source of this TCR beta chain is a study (dated by TCRdb to between 2014 and 2017). In the study overall: Whether tumor-infiltrating Tregs in breast cancer are recruited from blood Tregs or converted in situ from other CD4+ T cell subsets was tested.

The Miltenyi Naive CD4+ T Cell Isolation kit was used to purify naive CD4+ T cells, and Tregs were depleted with CD25 microbeads. Tregs, naive and memory CD4+ T cells from tumor, blood and ipsilateral draining lymph nodes of about 5 breast cancer patients underwent full-length TCR alpha and beta sequencing. Ficoll density gradient centrifugation was used to isolate mononuclear cells from either lymph nodes or around 50 ml of peripheral blood. Sorted cell populations were confirmed by FACS to exceed 90% purity. What the work shows at the level of the full study, not this receptor alone: The TCR gene usage of tumor memory CD4+ T cells clustered together with blood and lymph node memory CD4+ cells and with lymph node naive CD4+ cells. The greatest overlap of tumor-infiltrating Treg TCR alpha and beta sequences was with tumor naive CD4+ T cells, followed next by blood naive CD4+ T cells. The larger-cohort validation was restricted to a single TCR beta V-J rearrangement rather than whole repertoires.

Full-length TCR variable regions were amplified by 5' RACE PCR with constant-region reverse primers, followed by semi-nested PCR with Nested Universal Primer A. The ReliaPrep RNA Cell Miniprep System was used to extract total RNA, which was then reverse transcribed into 5'RACE-ready cDNA with the SMARTer RACE 5'/3' Kit. Full-length TCR alpha and beta libraries were barcoded with multiplex adaptors and sequenced on an Illumina MiSeq. The published analysis was carried out like this. Sequencing data were pooled across the five patients for each of nine subset-tissue groups and compared by unsupervised clustering of TCR gene usage. The Morisita-Horn index, with shared sequences weighted by their contribution to each repertoire, was used to calculate repertoire similarity. Through fastp at Q25 and MiXCR, TCRdb rebuilt clones from the public reads, retaining in-frame beta chains. Each CDR3 protein gets just one entry, which takes the most common genes and DNA from the rows behind it. These V and J calls originate from TCRdb's pipeline instead of the authors' own analysis. Across this sample there are roughly 54,000 distinct CDR3 sequences, with over 15% seen only once. Of the sample, approximately 2.1% falls within the top ten clones.

The table lists this clonotype with many counts. No cognate antigen has been identified for it. No per-base quality is available; no much larger clone lies one base away. This clonotype was obtained from a female donor with breast cancer. Sequencing used naive CD4+ T cells sorted from blood. Interpreted using the paper, the cell subset or site label stands for: naive CD4+ T cells, CD4+CD45RA+CD25-.

Here the CDR3 is given as CASRQTGGGNQPQHF. The DNA sequence is as follows: TGTGCCAGCAGACAAACAGGGGGCGGCAATCAGCCCCAGCATTTT. The chain joins TRBV6-5 to TRBJ1-5; a stretch of 9 junction bases matches TRBD1. The CDR3 covers 15 residues, taking in both the cysteine and the phenylalanine. Only CDR3 DNA remains: 45 bases, in frame from the first base. CDR1 and CDR2 (MNHEY, SVGAGI) derive from the germline V gene. Compared with germline, V lacks 6 bases and J lacks 2 bases; bases without a gene match: 5.